The rows below give T cell receptor beta chains drawn from one sample of a study of CD8+ T cells in alopecia areata. The repertoire was sequenced with immunoSEQ multiplex PCR; TCRdb's copy has only in-frame clones and lacks some. The table has about 220,000 clones, 50% to 60% seen once. This specimen consisted of CD4+ T cells sorted from blood, obtained at week 4, from a patient treated with tofacitinib. These receptors were collected from a human donor with alopecia areata. The CDR3 runs from the conserved cysteine through the conserved F or W. Each record gives: D gene, J gene, V gene, clone size, CDR3 protein, CDR3 DNA. The D gene is left open where the match is weak. Some rows have no size entry. The others give once, few or many, or a class for an expanded clone.

NA	TRBJ2-7	TRBV5-1	once	CASSSGTSEYF	TGCGCCAGCAGCTCAGGGACTTCGGAGTACTTC
NA	TRBJ1-5	TRBV19	few	CASSSGNLFNQPQHF	TGTGCCAGTAGTTCAGGGAATCTCTTCAATCAGCCCCAGCATTTT
NA	TRBJ2-5	TRBV14	few	CASSQLDRQETQYF	TGTGCCAGCAGCCAACTCGACAGGCAAGAGACCCAGTACTTC
NA	TRBJ1-5	TRBV30	once	CAWSATGLSNQPQHF	TGTGCCTGGAGTGCCACAGGGCTAAGCAATCAGCCCCAGCATTTT
NA	TRBJ1-1	TRBV18	NA	CASSRTVNTEAFF	TGTGCCAGCTCACGAACAGTAAACACTGAAGCTTTCTTT
NA	TRBJ2-4	TRBV5-1	NA	CASSLSGDIQYF	TGCGCCAGCAGCTTGTCAGGAGACATTCAGTACTTC
TRBD1	TRBJ1-1	TRBV27	many	CASSWLGRGHTEAFF	TGTGCCAGCAGTTGGCTAGGCAGGGGGCACACTGAAGCTTTCTTT
NA	TRBJ2-7	TRBV7-2	few	CASSLAKGYEQYF	TGTGCCAGCAGCTTAGCGAAAGGGTACGAGCAGTACTTC
NA	TRBJ2-3	TRBV2	NA	CASSEGDTQYF	TGTGCCAGCAGTGAAGGGGATACGCAGTATTTT
NA	TRBJ1-6	TRBV5-6	NA	CASSSGSQVSPLHF	TGTGCCAGCAGCTCAGGGTCTCAGGTCTCACCCCTCCACTTT
TRBD1	TRBJ1-2	TRBV30	NA	CAWTTRDRFPVRYTF	TGTGCCTGGACCACACGGGACAGATTCCCGGTGCGCTACACCTTC
NA	TRBJ2-1	TRBV5-4	NA	CATTRAVYNEQFF	TGTGCCACTACGCGCGCCGTCTACAATGAGCAGTTCTTC
NA	TRBJ2-5	TRBV13	once	CASSLGQHETQYF	TGTGCCAGCAGCTTGGGACAACACGAGACCCAGTACTTC
NA	TRBJ1-6	TRBV9	NA	CASSVLQGALHF	TGTGCCAGCAGCGTCTTGCAGGGAGCCCTCCACTTT
NA	TRBJ1-6	TRBV14	NA	CASSQAQVSPLHF	TGTGCCAGCAGCCAAGCACAGGTTTCACCCCTCCACTTT
NA	TRBJ2-2	TRBV29-1	few	CSVVHRDTGELFF	TGCAGCGTTGTGCACAGGGACACCGGGGAGCTGTTTTTT